These 13 T cell receptor beta chains were sequenced from one sample in a study of radiotherapy plus CTLA-4 blockade in lung cancer. The repertoire was sequenced with immunoSEQ multiplex PCR; TCRdb's copy has only in-frame clones and lacks some. The sample lists approximately 81,000 clones; about 78% were seen once. The specimen was peripheral blood, collected from a patient treated with radiotherapy plus ipilimumab. The receptors originated from a human donor with non-small cell lung cancer who had a partial response to radiotherapy plus ipilimumab. Some clones in this sample may be carry-over from other donors' samples.

The V call is TRBV28, the J call TRBJ2-1, with 9 bases lining up with TRBD2. Germline V gene data show CDR1 as MDHEN and CDR2 as SYDVKM. V was clipped by 2 bases and J by 4 bases; unmatched bases: 3. This CDR3 is built from 15 residues. CDR3 loop: CASSLSGGRYNEQFF. CDR3 coding DNA: TGTGCCAGCAGTTTAAGCGGGGGGCGTTACAATGAGCAGTTCTTC.

V and J are TRBV6-1 and TRBJ2-1; 15 positions agree with TRBD2. CDR1 and CDR2 (germline): MNHNS, SASEGT. The CDR3 runs to 15 residues. The V segment lost 6 bases and the J segment 8 bases; nucleotides outside the gene matches: 5. The CDR3 DNA sequence: TGTGCCAGCAGCCCCGGGACTAGCGGGAGGCATGAGCAGTTCTTC. It is translated as CASSPGTSGRHEQFF.

As to this clone: Because it lacks the conserved phenylalanine or tryptophan at the end, this CDR3 is likely a read error. The DNA is left out, because the CDR3 cannot be placed on it with certainty; the CDR3 is given as TCRdb lists it. The chain couples TRBV1 to TRBJ2-7; TRBD2 reflects the table's D call only, with no check against the DNA. TRBV1 is noted as a pseudogene. The CDR3 has 9 amino acids, counting both end residues. The CDR3 spells CTSSQDTVR.

The CDR3 loop is CASSYQQGNEQFF. The CDR3, as DNA: TGTGCCAGCAGTTACCAACAGGGCAATGAGCAGTTCTTC. V usage is TRBV6-6 and J usage is TRBJ2-1; maybe TRBD1 (6 bases). The germline V gene encodes CDR1 MNHNY and CDR2 SVGAGI (reference sequence). V dropped 2 bases and J dropped 6 bases, with 8 bases sitting between them. The length of the CDR3 is 13 residues.

This clone was observed a few times. V gene TRBV9 combines with J gene TRBJ2-6; no clear D gene. The CDR3 is made up of 15 amino acids. Germline V gene sequence: CDR1 SGDLS, CDR2 YYNGEE. V was pared by 2 bases and J by 6 bases, with 12 bases between. Here the CDR3 reads CASSVGDTVANVLTF. The CDR3 nucleotides read TGTGCCAGCAGCGTGGGCGACACGGTGGCCAACGTCCTGACTTTC.

The V gene is TRBV7-8, the J gene TRBJ2-4; a possible D gene is TRBD1 (6 bases). This CDR3 has 17 residues. The germline V gene has CDR1 SGHVS and CDR2 FQNEAQ. V was pared by 1 base and J by 8 bases, with 21 bases between. The CDR3 DNA reads TGTGCCAGCAGCTTAGAGGTGGGCAGGGGCCGTATGGACATTCAGTACTTC. Amino acid sequence: CASSLEVGRGRMDIQYF.

The rearrangement links TRBV4-3 to TRBJ2-2; a weak D match, TRBD2 (6 bases). Germline V lookup: CDR1 LGHNA, CDR2 YSLEER. The CDR3 has 17 residues. V lost 3 bases and J lost 3, with 17 bases in between. CDR3 in amino acids: CASSQGDFRRDTGELFF. The CDR3 DNA reads TGCGCCAGCAGCCAGGGGGACTTCCGGCGCGACACCGGGGAGCTGTTTTTT.

This clone has just one count. J is TRBJ2-5 and V is TRBV5-4; TRBD2 agrees at 13 bases. This CDR3 region has 16 residues. The germline V gene encodes CDR1 SGHNT and CDR2 YYREEE (reference sequence). The trim removed 4 bases at V and 6 bases at J, leaving 9 bases unmatched. CDR3 amino acids: CASSLGLAGAGQTQYF. The CDR3 DNA sequence: TGTGCCAGCAGCCTCGGACTAGCGGGAGCTGGACAGACCCAGTACTTC.

This clone was seen a single time. The chain recombines TRBV29-1 with TRBJ1-6; 7 bases match TRBD1. This CDR3 comprises 13 residues. Germline CDR1 reads SQVTM; CDR2 reads ANQGSEA. V lost 7 bases, J lost 11 bases, and 11 bases stayed unmatched. For the CDR3, the DNA is TGCAGCGCCGGCCAGGGGGATGGGACACCCCTCCACTTT. This translates into CSAGQGDGTPLHF.

The J gene is TRBJ2-5, the V gene TRBV10-1; possibly TRBD2 for D (5 bases). Per the germline V gene, CDR1 is WNHNN and CDR2 is SYGVQD (reference sequence). The CDR3 is 13 amino acids. V was pared by 6 bases and J by 5 bases, with 13 bases between. The CDR3 DNA sequence: TGCGCCAGCAGCAGCGGACCCCGGGAGACCCAGTACTTC. Translated: CASSSGPRETQYF.

The sample holds a few counts of this clone. The V call is TRBV5-4, the J call TRBJ1-4; TRBD1 is a possible D gene (6 bases). Per germline, CDR1 SGHNT and CDR2 YYREEE (reference sequence). The CDR3 loop spans 17 amino acids. Trimming removed 0 bases at V and 8 bases at J, with 20 bases between. CDR3 region: CASSLEPGLTGKEKLFF. The CDR3 bases are TGTGCCAGCAGCTTGGAGCCCGGGTTAACAGGGAAGGAAAAACTGTTTTTT.

The V and J genes are TRBV30 and TRBJ1-1, with unresolved D. The germline V gene has CDR1 GTSNPN and CDR2 SVGIG (reference sequence). The CDR3 has 15 amino acids. Trimming left V 3 bases short and J 0 bases short, with 14 bases between. The CDR3 here is CAWRPGWNMNTEAFF. Here the CDR3 DNA reads TGTGCCTGGAGGCCGGGATGGAACATGAACACTGAAGCTTTCTTT.

The J gene is TRBJ2-1, the V gene TRBV19; possible D gene TRBD1, 5 bases. CDR3 size: 14 residues. Trimming pared 5 bases from V and 7 bases from J, leaving 15 bases between. Germline V gives CDR1 LNHDA, CDR2 SQIVND (reference sequence). The CDR3 reads CASSYSLGVNEQFF. DNA for the CDR3: TGTGCCAGTAGTTACTCGTTAGGGGTTAATGAGCAGTTCTTC. The whole variable domain, filled in from reference TRBV19 and TRBJ2-1, reads DGGITQSPKYLFRKEGQNVTLSCEQNLNHDAMYWYRQDPGQGLRLIYYSQIVNDFQKGDIAEGYSVSREKKESFPLTVTSAQKNPTAFYLCASSYSLGVNEQFFGPGTRLTVL.